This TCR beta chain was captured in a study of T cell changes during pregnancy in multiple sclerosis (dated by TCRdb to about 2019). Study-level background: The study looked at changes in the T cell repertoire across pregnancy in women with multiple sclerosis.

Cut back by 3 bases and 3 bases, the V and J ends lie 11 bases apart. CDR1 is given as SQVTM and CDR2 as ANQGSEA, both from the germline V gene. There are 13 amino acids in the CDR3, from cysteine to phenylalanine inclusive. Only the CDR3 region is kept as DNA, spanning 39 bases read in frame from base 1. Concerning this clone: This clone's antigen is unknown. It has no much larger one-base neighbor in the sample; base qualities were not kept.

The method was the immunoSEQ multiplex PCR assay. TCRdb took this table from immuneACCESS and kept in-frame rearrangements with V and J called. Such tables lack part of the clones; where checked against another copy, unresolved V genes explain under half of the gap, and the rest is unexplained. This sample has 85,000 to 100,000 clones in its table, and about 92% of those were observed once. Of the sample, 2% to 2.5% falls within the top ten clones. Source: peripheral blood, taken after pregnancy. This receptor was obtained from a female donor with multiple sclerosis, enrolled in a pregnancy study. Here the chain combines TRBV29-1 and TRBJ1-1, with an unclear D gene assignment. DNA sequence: TGCAGCGTTGATTGGTTGGCTTACACTGAAGCTTTCTTT. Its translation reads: CSVDWLAYTEAFF.